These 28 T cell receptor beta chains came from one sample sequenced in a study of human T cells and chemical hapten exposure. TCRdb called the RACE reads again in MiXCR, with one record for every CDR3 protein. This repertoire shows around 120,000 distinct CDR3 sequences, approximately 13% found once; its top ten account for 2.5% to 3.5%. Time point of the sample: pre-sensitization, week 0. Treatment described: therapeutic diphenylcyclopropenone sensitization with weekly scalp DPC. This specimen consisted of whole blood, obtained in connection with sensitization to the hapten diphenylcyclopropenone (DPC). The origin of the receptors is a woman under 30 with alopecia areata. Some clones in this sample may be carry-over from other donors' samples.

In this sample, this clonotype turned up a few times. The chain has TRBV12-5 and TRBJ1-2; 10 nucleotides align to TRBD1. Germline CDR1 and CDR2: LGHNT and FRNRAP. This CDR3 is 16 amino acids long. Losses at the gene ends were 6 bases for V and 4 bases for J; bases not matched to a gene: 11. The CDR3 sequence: CASGPPGTGVSYGYTF. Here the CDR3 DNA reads TGTGCTAGTGGCCCGCCGGGGACAGGGGTTAGCTATGGCTACACCTTC.

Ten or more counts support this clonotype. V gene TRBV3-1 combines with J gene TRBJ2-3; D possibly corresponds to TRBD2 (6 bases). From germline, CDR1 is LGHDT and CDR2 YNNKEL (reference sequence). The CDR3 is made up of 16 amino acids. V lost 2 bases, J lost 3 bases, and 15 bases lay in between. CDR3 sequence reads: CASSQSSGGETDTQYF. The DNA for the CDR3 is TGTGCCAGCAGCCAATCCTCTGGCGGGGAAACAGATACGCAGTATTTT.

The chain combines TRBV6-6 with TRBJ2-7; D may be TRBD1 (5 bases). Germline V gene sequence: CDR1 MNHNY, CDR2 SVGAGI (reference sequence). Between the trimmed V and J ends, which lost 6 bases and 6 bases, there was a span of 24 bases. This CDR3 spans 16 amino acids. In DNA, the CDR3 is TGTGCCAGCAGACGTACTTCAGGGCAGCCTCCGGCCGAGCAGTACTTC. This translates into CASRRTSGQPPAEQYF.

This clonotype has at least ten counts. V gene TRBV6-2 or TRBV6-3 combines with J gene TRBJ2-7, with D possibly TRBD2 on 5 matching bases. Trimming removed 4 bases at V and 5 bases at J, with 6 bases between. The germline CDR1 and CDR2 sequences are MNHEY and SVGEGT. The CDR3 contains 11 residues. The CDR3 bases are TGTGCCAGCAGTTCTAGCAACGAGCAGTACTTC. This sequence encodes CASSSSNEQYF.

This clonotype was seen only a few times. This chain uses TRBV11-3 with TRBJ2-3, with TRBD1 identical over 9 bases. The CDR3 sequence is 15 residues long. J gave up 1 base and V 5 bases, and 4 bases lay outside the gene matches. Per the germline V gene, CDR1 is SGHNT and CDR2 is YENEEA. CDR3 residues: CASSPGTGRTDTQYF. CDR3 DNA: TGTGCCAGCAGCCCCGGGACAGGGCGCACAGATACGCAGTATTTT.

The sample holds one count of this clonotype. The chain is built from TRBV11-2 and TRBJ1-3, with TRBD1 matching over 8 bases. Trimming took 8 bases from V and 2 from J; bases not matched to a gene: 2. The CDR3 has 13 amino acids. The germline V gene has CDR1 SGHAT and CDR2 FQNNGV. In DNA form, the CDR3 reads TGTGCCAGCGAGACAGGGGCTGGAAACACCATATATTTT. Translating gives CASETGAGNTIYF. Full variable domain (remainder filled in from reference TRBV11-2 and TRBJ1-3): EAGVAQSPRYKIIEKRQSVAFWCNPISGHATLYWYQQILGQGPKLLIQFQNNGVVDDSQLPKDRFSAERLKGVDSTLKIQPAKLEDSAVYLCASETGAGNTIYFGEGSWLTVV.

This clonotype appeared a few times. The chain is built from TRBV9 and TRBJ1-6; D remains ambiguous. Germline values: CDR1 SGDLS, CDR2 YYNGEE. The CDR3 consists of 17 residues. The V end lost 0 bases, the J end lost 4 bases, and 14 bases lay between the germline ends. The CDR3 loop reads CASSVDGSGRYNSPLHF. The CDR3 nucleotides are TGTGCCAGCAGCGTAGACGGGTCCGGACGGTATAATTCACCCCTCCACTTT. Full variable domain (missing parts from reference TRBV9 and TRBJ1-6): DSGVTQTPKHLITATGQRVTLRCSPRSGDLSVYWYQQSLDQGLQFLIQYYNGEERAKGNILERFSAQQFPDLHSELNLSSLELGDSALYFCASSVDGSGRYNSPLHFGNGTRLTVT.

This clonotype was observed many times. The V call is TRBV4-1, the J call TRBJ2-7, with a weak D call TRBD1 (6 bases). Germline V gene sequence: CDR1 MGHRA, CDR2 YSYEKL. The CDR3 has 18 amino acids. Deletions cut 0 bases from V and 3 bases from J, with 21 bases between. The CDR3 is CASSQDPTLGTPIYEQYF. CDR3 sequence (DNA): TGCGCCAGCAGCCAAGATCCAACCCTTGGGACACCGATCTACGAGCAGTACTTC.

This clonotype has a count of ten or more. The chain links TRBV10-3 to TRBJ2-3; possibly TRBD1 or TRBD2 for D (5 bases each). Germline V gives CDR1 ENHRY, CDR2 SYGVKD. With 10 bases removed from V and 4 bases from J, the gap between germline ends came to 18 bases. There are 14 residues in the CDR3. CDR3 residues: CATRDPERADTQYF. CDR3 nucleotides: TGTGCCACCCGGGACCCCGAAAGGGCAGATACGCAGTATTTT.

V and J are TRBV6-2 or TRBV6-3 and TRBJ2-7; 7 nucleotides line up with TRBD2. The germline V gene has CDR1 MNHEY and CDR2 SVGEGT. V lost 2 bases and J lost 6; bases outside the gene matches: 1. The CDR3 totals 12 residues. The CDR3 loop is CASSYTSVEQYF. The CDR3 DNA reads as TGTGCCAGCAGTTACACTAGCGTCGAGCAGTACTTC.

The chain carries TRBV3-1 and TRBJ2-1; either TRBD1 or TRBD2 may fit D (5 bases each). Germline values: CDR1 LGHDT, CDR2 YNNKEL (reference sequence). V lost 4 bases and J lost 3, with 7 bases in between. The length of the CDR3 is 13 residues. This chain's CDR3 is CASSRGNYNEQFF. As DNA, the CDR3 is TGTGCCAGCAGCCGGGGGAACTACAATGAGCAGTTCTTC.

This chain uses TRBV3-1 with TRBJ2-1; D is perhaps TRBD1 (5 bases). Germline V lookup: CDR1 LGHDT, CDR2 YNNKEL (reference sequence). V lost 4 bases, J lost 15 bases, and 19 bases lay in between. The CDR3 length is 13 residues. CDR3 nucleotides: TGTGCCAGCAGCCGGAGTAGACTGGGGCAGCGGTTCTTC. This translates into CASSRSRLGQRFF.

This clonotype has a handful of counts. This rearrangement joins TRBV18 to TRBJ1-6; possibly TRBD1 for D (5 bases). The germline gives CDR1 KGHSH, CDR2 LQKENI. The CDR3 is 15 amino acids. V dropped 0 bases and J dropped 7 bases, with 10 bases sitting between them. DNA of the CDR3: TGTGCCAGCTCACCACCGGGGGGTAGGAATTCACCCCTCCACTTT. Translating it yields CASSPPGGRNSPLHF.

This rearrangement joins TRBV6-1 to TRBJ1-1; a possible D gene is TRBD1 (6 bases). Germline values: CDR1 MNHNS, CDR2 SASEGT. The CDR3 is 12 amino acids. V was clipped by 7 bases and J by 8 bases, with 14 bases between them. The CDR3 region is CASTPHRAEAFF. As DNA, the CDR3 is TGTGCCAGCACCCCGCACAGGGCGGAAGCTTTCTTT.

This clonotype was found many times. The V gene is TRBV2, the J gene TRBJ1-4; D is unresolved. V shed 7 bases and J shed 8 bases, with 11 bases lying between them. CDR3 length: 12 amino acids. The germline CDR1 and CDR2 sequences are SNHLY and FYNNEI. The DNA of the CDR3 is TGTGCCAGCACTTTGACCCCAGAAAAACTGTTTTTT. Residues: CASTLTPEKLFF.

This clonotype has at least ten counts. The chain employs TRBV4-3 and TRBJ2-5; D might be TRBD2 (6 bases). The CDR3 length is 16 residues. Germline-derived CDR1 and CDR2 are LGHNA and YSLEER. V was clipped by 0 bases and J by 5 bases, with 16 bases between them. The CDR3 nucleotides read TGCGCCAGCAGCCAAGATCTGACCCGGGGGTTGGAGACCCAGTACTTC. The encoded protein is CASSQDLTRGLETQYF.

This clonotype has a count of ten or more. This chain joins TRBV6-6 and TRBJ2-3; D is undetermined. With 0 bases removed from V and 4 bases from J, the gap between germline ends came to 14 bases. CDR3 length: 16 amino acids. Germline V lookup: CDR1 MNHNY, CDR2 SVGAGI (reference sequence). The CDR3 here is CASSYSSPRAPDTQYF. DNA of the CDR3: TGTGCCAGCAGTTACTCTAGCCCCCGAGCCCCAGATACGCAGTATTTT.

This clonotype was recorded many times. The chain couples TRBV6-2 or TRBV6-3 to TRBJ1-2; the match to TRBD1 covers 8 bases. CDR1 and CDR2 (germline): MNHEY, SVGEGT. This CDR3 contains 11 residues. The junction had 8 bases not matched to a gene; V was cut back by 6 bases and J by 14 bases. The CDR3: CASSSPGGRTF. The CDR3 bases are TGTGCCAGCAGCTCTCCAGGGGGCCGGACCTTC.

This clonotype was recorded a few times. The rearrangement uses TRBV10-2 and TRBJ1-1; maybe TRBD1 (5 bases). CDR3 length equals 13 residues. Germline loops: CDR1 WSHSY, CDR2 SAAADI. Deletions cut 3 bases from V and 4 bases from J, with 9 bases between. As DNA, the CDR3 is TGCGCCAGCAGTGATTGGGGCAGCACTGAAGCTTTCTTT. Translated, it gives CASSDWGSTEAFF.

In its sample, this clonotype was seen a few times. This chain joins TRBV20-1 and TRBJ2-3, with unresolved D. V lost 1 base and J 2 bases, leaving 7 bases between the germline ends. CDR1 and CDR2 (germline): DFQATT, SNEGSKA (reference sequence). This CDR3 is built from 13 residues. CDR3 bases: TGCAGTGCTAGAGCGGGTAACACAGATACGCAGTATTTT. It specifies CSARAGNTDTQYF.

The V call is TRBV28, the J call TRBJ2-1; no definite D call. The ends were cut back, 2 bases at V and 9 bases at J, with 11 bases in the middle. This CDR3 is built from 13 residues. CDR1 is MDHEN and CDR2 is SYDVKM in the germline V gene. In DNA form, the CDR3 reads TGTGCCAGCAGTTTACCGGGCTCCAGTGAGCAGTTCTTC. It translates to CASSLPGSSEQFF. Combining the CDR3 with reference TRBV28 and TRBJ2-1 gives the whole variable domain DVKVTQSSRYLVKRTGEKVFLECVQDMDHENMFWYRQDPGLGLRLIYFSYDVKMKEKGDIPEGYSVSREKKERFSLILESASTNQTSMYLCASSLPGSSEQFFGPGTRLTVL.

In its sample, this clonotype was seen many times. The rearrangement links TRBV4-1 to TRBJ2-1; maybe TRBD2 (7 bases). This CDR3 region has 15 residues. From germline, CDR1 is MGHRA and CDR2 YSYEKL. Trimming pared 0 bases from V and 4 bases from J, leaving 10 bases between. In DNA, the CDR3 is TGCGCCAGCAGCCAAGAGGGGGGGCGTTACAATGAGCAGTTCTTC. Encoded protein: CASSQEGGRYNEQFF.

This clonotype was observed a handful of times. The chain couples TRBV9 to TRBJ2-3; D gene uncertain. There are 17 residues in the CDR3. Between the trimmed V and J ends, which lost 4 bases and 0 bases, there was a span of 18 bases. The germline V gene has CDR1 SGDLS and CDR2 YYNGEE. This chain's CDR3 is CASSKGPISTSTDTQYF. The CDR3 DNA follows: TGTGCCAGCAGCAAAGGCCCTATCTCTACTAGCACAGATACGCAGTATTTT.

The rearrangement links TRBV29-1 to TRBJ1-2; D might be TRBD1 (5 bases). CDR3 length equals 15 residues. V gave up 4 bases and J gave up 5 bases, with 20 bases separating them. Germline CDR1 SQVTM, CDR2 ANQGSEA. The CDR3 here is CSVGEGTPYKYGYTF. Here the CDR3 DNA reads TGCAGCGTTGGAGAAGGGACCCCCTATAAGTATGGCTACACCTTC.

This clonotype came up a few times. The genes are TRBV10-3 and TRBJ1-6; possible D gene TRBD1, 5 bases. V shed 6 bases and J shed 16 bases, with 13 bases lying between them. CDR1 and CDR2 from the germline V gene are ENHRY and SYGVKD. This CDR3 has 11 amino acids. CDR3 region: CAIRRGTALHF. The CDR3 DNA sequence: TGTGCCATCAGACGGGGGACGGCGCTCCACTTT.

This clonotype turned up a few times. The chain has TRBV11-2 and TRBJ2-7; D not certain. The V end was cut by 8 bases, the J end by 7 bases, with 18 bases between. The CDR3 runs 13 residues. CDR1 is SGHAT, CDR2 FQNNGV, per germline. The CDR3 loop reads CASLTQRTEEQYF. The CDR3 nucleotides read TGTGCCAGCCTGACCCAACGAACGGAGGAGCAGTACTTC.

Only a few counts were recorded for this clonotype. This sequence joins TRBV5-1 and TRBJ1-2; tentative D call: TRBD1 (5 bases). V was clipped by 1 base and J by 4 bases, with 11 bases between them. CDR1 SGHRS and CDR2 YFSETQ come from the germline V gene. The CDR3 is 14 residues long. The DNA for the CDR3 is TGCGCCAGCAGCTTGCGCGGGGCCCCCTATGGCTACACCTTC. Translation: CASSLRGAPYGYTF.

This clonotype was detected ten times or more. The CDR3 is CASSLVSTPQPDTQYF. As DNA, the CDR3 is TGTGCCAGCAGCTTAGTATCTACCCCACAGCCAGATACGCAGTATTTT. The V and J genes are TRBV7-9 and TRBJ2-3; D is undetermined. This CDR3 contains 16 residues. V lost 1 base, J lost 4 bases, and 15 bases lay in between. From germline, CDR1 is SEHNR and CDR2 FQNEAQ (reference sequence).